The entry below gives a single T cell receptor beta chain sequence along with its context. It has no known antigen specificity. Per-nucleotide qualities are absent, and no much larger clonotype sits a single base away. The CDR3 starts with the cysteine, ends with the phenylalanine, and has 15 residues. Of the read, only the CDR3 DNA is kept; its 45 bases are in frame from base 1. The germline V gene supplies CDR1 KGHSH and CDR2 LQKENI. The germline V and J ends show losses of 3 bases and 6 bases respectively, and no gene match explains 7 bases of the junction. This specimen's time point label, interpreted: persistent/refractory GD, antithyroid drugs over 5 years with positive TRAb. RNA was extracted from PBMCs in TRIzol for both TCR sequencing and RNA sequencing. The diagnosis of Graves' disease followed American Thyroid Association guidelines. The patients came from an endocrinology department in Xi'an, China. Each patient gave 9 to 10 milliliters of peripheral blood, collected in an EDTA anticoagulant tube. Ficoll Paque Plus density gradient separation was used to isolate PBMCs, and no further T cell sorting was performed. RNA quality was checked with an Agilent 2100 Bioanalyzer and agarose gel, and concentration with a NanoDrop 2000.

The protocol used for the library was multiplex PCR. The reads were generated on an Illumina HiSeq 4000. To build TCR beta libraries, CDR3 regions were amplified by Arm-PCR using iRepertoire HTBI primers. PCR products were gel purified before sequencing. The authors' pipeline ran thus. Gene usage analysis of CDR3 amino acid clonotypes used the approximately 62 TRBV and around 13 TRBJ segments found across samples. COPE and FqMerger were used to merge the filtered high-quality paired reads into contigs. Contigs were aligned with BLAST to IMGT TRBV, TRBD and TRBJ reference genes, and CDR3 was defined per IMGT. Any clonotype with a frequency above 0.1% was counted as a highly expanded clone. Repertoire diversity was measured by Shannon entropy, and V-J evenness by the Gini coefficient. Clonotypes shared by more than one individual were considered public. The raw public data were reprocessed by TCRdb itself: fastp quality trimming at Q25, MiXCR clonotype calling, in-frame beta chains only. One record per CDR3 amino acid sequence lists the most common genes and DNA. The V and J calls and clone size are TCRdb's, not the authors'. The sample table shows 310,000 or so distinct CDR3 sequences, and 22% are seen once. The ten largest clones capture more than 50% of the sample.

The data originate from a study of regulatory T cells in long-lasting Graves disease (dated by TCRdb to the early 2020s). Regarding the complete study: To count as having persistent Graves' disease, a patient had to have received antithyroid drug treatment for over 5 years with TSH receptor autoantibodies remaining persistently positive. A total of about 33 samples underwent TCR sequencing: about 13 from persistent and about 20 from newly diagnosed Graves' disease patients. The study took place in China and was registered as a clinical trial. Persistent Graves' disease patients were compared with newly diagnosed Graves' disease patients by peripheral blood TCR sequencing and RNA sequencing. Persistent Graves' disease patients in the clinical cohort had taken antithyroid drugs for 9.5 to 13 years on average. The paper's findings and limits, for the study overall: Persistent patients shared more public clonotypes among themselves (around 3,000) than newly diagnosed patients did (more than 950). Only peripheral blood was studied, because thyroid tissue, the primary lesion, was inaccessible. Preferential use of TRBV28, TRBJ1-2 and TRBJ2-5 was observed in persistent disease, whereas TRBV20-1 and TRBJ2-1 were favored in newly diagnosed disease. Sequencing and analysis were limited to the TCR beta chain. Compared with newly diagnosed patients, persistent Graves' disease patients had lower TCR Shannon entropy and fewer highly expanded clones, which suggests clonal expansion. The small sample size was acknowledged by the authors as a limitation that may reduce accuracy.

The clonotype comes from a female donor with Graves disease. The chain couples TRBV18 to TRBJ2-1; 8 nucleotides in the junction match TRBD2. The input for sequencing was peripheral blood mononuclear cells (PBMCs), taken when the disease was refractory, from a patient treated with antithyroid drugs. The CDR3 has the sequence CASSPGLVTLNEQFF. The DNA is as follows: TGTGCCAGCTCACCGGGACTAGTGACCCTCAATGAGCAGTTCTTC.